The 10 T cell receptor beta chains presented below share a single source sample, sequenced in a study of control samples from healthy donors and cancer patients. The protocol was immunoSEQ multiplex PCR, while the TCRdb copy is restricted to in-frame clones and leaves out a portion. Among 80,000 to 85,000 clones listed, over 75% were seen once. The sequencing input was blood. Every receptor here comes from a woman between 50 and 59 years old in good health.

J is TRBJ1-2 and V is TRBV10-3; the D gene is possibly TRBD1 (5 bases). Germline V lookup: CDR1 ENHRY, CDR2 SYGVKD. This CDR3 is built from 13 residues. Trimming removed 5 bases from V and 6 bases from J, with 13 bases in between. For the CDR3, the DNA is TGTGCCATCAGTTCTACAGACAGCGATGGCTACACCTTC. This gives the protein CAISSTDSDGYTF.

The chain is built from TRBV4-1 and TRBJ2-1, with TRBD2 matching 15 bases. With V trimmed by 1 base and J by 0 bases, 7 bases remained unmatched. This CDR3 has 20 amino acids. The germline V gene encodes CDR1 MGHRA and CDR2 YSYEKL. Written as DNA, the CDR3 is TGCGCCAGCAGCCAAGGGACTAGCGGGGGGGGTGTCAGCTCCTACAATGAGCAGTTCTTC. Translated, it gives CASSQGTSGGGVSSYNEQFF.

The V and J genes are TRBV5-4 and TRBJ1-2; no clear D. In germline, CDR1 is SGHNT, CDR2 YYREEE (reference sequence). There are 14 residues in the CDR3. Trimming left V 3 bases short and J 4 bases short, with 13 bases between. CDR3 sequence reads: CASSSPSPTYGYTF. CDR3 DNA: TGTGCCAGCAGCTCGCCCTCCCCAACCTATGGCTACACCTTC.

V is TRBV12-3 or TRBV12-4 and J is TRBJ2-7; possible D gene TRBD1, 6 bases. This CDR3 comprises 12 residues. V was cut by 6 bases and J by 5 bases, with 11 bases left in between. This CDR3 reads CASSRGQDEQYF. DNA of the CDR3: TGTGCCAGCAGCAGGGGTCAGGACGAGCAGTACTTC.

As DNA, the CDR3 is TGTGCCAGCAGTCCTTGGACAGGTTTGGACACTGAAGCTTTCTTT. It encodes CASSPWTGLDTEAFF. The chain joins TRBV27 to TRBJ1-1, with 7 bases identical to TRBD1. Germline V gene lookup returns CDR1 MNHEY and CDR2 SMNVEV (reference sequence). The CDR3 sequence is 15 residues long. Germline trimming cut 5 bases from V and 3 bases from J; bases unmatched to any gene: 9.

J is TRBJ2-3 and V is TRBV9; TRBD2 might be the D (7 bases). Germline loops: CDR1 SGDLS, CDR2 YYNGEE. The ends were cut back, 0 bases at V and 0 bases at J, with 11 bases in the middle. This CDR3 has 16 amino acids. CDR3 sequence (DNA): TGTGCCAGCAGCGTAGTGGGGGGGGCCAGCACAGATACGCAGTATTTT. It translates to CASSVVGGASTDTQYF.

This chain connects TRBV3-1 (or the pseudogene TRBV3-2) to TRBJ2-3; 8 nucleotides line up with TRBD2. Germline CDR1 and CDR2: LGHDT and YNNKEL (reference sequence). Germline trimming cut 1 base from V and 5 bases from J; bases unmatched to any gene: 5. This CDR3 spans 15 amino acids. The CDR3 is CASSQGGLGGDTQYF. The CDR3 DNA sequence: TGTGCCAGCAGCCAAGGGGGACTAGGTGGAGATACGCAGTATTTT.

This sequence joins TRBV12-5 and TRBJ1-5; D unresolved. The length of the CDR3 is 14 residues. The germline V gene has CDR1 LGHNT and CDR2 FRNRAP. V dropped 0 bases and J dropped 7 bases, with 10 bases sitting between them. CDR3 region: CASGLVQGKQPQHF. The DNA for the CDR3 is TGTGCTAGTGGTTTGGTACAAGGGAAGCAGCCCCAGCATTTT. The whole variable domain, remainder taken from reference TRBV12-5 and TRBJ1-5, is DARVTQTPRHKVTEMGQEVTMRCQPILGHNTVFWYRQTMMQGLELLAYFRNRAPLDDSGMPKDRFSAEMPDATLATLKIQPSEPRDSAVYFCASGLVQGKQPQHFGDGTRLSIL.

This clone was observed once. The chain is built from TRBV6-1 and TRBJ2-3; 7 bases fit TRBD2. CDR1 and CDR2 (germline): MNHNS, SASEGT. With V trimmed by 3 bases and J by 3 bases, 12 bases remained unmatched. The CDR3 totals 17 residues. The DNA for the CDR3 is TGTGCCAGCAGTGAGAGGGCGGGGCTAGCGGATACAGATACGCAGTATTTT. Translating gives CASSERAGLADTDTQYF.

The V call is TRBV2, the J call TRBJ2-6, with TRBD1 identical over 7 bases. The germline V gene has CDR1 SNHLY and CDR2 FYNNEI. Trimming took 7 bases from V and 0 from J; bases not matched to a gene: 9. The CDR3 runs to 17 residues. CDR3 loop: CASKSDRFSSGANVLTF. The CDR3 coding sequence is TGTGCCAGCAAATCGGACAGGTTCAGCTCTGGGGCCAACGTCCTGACTTTC.